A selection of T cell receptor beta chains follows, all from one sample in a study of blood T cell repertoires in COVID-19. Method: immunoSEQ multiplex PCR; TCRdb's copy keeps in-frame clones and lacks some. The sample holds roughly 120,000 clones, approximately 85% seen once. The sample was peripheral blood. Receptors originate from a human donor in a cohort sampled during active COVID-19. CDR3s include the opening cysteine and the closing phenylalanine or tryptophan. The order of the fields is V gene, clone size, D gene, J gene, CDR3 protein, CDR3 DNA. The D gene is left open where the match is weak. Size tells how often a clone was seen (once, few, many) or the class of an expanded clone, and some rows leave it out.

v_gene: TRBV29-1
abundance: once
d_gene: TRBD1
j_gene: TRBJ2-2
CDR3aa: CSVISADRTNTGELFF
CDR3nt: TGCAGCGTGATCAGCGCGGACAGGACGAACACCGGGGAGCTGTTTTTT

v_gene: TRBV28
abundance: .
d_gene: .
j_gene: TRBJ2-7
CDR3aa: CASSFFVAGGFYEQYF
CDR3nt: TGTGCCAGCAGTTTTTTTGTGGCGGGTGGGTTCTACGAGCAGTACTTC

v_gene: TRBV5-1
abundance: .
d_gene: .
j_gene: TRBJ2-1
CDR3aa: CASSLEAGSLYNEQFF
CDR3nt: TGCGCCAGCAGCTTGGAGGCCGGTAGCCTCTACAATGAGCAGTTCTTC

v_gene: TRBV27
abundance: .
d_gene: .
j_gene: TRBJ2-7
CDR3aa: CASSSQNSYEQYF
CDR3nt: TGTGCCAGCAGTTCCCAGAATTCCTACGAGCAGTACTTC

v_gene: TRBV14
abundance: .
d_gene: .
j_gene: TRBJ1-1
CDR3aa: CASSQVGEGTEAFF
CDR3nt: TGTGCCAGCAGCCAAGTCGGGGAGGGCACTGAAGCTTTCTTT

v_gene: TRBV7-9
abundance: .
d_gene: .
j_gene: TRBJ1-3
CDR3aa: CASSLVVRASGNTIYF
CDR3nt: TGTGCCAGCAGCTTAGTAGTCAGGGCCTCTGGAAACACCATATATTTT

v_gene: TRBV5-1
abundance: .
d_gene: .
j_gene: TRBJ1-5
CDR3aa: CASSPSGGNQPQHF
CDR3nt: TGCGCCAGCAGCCCGAGCGGAGGCAATCAGCCCCAGCATTTT

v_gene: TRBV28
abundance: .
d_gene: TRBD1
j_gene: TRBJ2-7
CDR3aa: CASSSTGIYEQYF
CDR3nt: TGTGCCAGCAGTTCGACAGGGATCTACGAGCAGTACTTC

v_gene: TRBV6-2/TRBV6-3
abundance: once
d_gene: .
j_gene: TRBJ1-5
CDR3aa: CASSPTGGNQPQHF
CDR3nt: TGTGCCAGCAGTCCCACCGGGGGCAATCAGCCCCAGCATTTT

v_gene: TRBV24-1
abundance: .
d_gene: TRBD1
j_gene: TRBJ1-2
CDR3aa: CATSAPQGAGGYTF
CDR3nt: TGTGCCACCAGTGCCCCTCAGGGGGCTGGGGGCTACACCTTC

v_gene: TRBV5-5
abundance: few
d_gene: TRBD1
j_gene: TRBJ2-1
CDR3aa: CASRLTGPEQFF
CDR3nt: TGTGCCAGCAGGTTGACAGGGCCTGAGCAGTTCTTC

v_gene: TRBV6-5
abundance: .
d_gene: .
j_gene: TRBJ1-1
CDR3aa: CASSYSMEGAAFF
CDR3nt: TGTGCCAGCAGTTACTCGATGGAGGGCGCGGCTTTCTTT

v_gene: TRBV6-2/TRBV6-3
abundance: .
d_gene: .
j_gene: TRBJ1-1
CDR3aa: CASRYLYEAFF
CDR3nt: TGTGCCAGCAGATACTTGTATGAAGCTTTCTTT

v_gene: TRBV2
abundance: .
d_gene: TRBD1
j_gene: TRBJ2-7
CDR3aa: CARQGATYEQYF
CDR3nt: TGTGCCAGACAGGGGGCCACCTACGAGCAGTACTTC